There are many counts of the clone carrying this T cell receptor beta chain. The antigen is unknown. CDR3 size: 14 residues. Looked up from germline, CDR1 is DFQATT and CDR2 is SNEGSKA (reference sequence). J lost 6 bases, V lost 3 bases, and 9 bases had no gene match. From roughly 390 ng of RNA, a library with molecular barcoded alpha/delta and beta/gamma adaptors was made. One entry per CDR3 protein results from TCRdb running MiXCR on the reads. The table has about 93,000 distinct CDR3 sequences, roughly 21% seen once. This sample was included in a study of read filtering for tumor transcriptome and immune sequencing. About the study: Among patients, some 17 were male and some 15 female, aged about 45 to 80 (mean approximately 64). After DNase treatment, RNA was made into whole-transcriptome libraries. Whole-study findings and limits: This fraction held mixed bone marrow immune cells after CD138-negative sorting.

J is TRBJ2-3 and V is TRBV20-1, with 7 bases lining up with TRBD1. The sequencing sample was made of a population of CD138-negative cells sorted from bone marrow. This sequence was found in a donor at least 40 years old with multiple myeloma. The CDR3 loop is CSASAATQGDTQYF. In DNA, the CDR3 is TGCAGTGCTAGCGCCGCGACACAGGGGGATACGCAGTATTTT.